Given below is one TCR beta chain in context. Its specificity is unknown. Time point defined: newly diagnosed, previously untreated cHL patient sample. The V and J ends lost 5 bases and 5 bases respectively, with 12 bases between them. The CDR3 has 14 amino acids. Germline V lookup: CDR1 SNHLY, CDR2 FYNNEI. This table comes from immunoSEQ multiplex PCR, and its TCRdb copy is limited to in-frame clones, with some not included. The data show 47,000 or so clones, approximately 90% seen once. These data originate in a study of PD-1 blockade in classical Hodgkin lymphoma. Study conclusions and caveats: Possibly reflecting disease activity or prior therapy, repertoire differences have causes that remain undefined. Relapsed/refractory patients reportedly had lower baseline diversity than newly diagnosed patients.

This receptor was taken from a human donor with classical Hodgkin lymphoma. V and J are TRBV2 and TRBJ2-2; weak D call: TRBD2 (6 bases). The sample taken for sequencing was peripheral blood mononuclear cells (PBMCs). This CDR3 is CASSPIGGTGELFF. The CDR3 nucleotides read TGTGCCAGCAGTCCCATTGGGGGGACCGGGGAGCTGTTTTTT.